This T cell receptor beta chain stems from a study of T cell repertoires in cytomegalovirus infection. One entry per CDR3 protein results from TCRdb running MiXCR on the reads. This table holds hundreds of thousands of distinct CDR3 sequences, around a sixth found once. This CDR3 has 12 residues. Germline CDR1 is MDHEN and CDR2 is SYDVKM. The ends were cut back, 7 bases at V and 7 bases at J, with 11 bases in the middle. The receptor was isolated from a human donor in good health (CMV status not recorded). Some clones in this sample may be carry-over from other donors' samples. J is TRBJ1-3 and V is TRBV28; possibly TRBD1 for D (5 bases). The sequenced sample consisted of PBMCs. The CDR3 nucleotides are TGTGCCAGCACCGGTTGGGGGAACACCATATATTTT. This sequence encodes CASTGWGNTIYF.